The 10 T cell receptor beta chains below come from one sample, sequenced in a study of cytomegalovirus exposure and HLA in healthy donors. Primers for the PCR totalled 60 Vbeta and 13 Jbeta. The protocol was immunoSEQ multiplex PCR, while the TCRdb copy is restricted to in-frame clones and leaves out a portion. The data show fewer than 95,000 clones, with around 77% seen just once and under 0.75% held by the top ten. Sequenced sample: PBMCs. These receptors all stem from a young man in good health and CMV-seronegative.

The rearrangement uses TRBV6-1 and TRBJ1-1; D is possibly TRBD1 (6 bases). Germline CDR1 and CDR2: MNHNS and SASEGT. The CDR3 has 15 residues. The V gene lost 5 bases and the J gene lost 3 bases, with 16 bases spanning the gap. The CDR3 coding sequence is TGTGCCAGCAGTTGGAGCGGGGGCACAGACACTGAAGCTTTCTTT. It is translated as CASSWSGGTDTEAFF.

On this clone itself: Mismatch with germline at one junction end may stem from a read error. The rearrangement links TRBV19 to TRBJ1-1, with 7 bases aligning to TRBD1. Germline V lookup: CDR1 LNHDA, CDR2 SQIVND (reference sequence). CDR3 length: 12 residues. As DNA, the CDR3 is TGTGCCACCGATCGTACTCACAGGGGTATGGTCTTT. Amino acids: CATDRTHRGMVF.

The V gene is TRBV6-6, the J gene TRBJ1-6; no firm D call. Looked up from germline, CDR1 is MNHNY and CDR2 is SVGAGI (reference sequence). The CDR3 extends over 14 amino acids. Trimming took off 2 bases at V and 9 bases at J, with 11 bases between the two ends. The DNA of the CDR3 is TGTGCCAGCAGTTACACCGGTGAGGGTTCACCCCTCCACTTT. This encodes CASSYTGEGSPLHF.

CDR3 coding DNA: TGTGCCAGCAGCTTGACGGGACAGGTATACGGCTACACCTTC. Its protein product is CASSLTGQVYGYTF. The chain is built from TRBV5-4 and TRBJ1-2; 8 bases fit TRBD1. With V trimmed by 1 base and J by 8 bases, 7 bases remained unmatched. This CDR3 spans 14 amino acids. Germline lookup yields CDR1 SGHNT and CDR2 YYREEE (reference sequence).

The rearrangement joins TRBV11-2 to TRBJ1-1; possible D gene TRBD1, 6 bases. The CDR3 sequence is 12 residues long. Trimming left V 4 bases short and J 7 bases short, with 10 bases between. Per germline, CDR1 SGHAT and CDR2 FQNNGV. In nucleotides, the CDR3 is TGTGCCAGCAGCTCCGGACAGTTTGAAGCTTTCTTT. Amino acid sequence: CASSSGQFEAFF.

V usage is TRBV7-8 and J usage is TRBJ1-5; 7 bases are a match to TRBD1. Germline assignment: CDR1 SGHVS and CDR2 FQNEAQ. The CDR3 runs 15 residues. Trimming cost V 2 bases and J 4 bases; bases outside gene matches: 5. The CDR3 spells CASSLTGQANQPQHF. Written as DNA, the CDR3 is TGTGCCAGCAGCTTAACTGGACAGGCTAATCAGCCCCAGCATTTT.

The sample holds one count of this clone. The chain employs TRBV27 and TRBJ1-3; maybe TRBD1 (6 bases). V was trimmed by 6 bases and J by 0 bases, leaving 15 bases between them. The CDR3 covers 16 residues. The germline V gene encodes CDR1 MNHEY and CDR2 SMNVEV (reference sequence). This CDR3 is CASSPGQRSSGNTIYF. The CDR3 DNA follows: TGTGCCAGCAGCCCAGGACAGCGAAGCTCTGGAAACACCATATATTTT.

This clone has just a few counts. The V call is TRBV6-1, the J call TRBJ1-1; D is undetermined. V lost 6 bases, J lost 5 bases, and 16 bases lay in between. Germline V gives CDR1 MNHNS, CDR2 SASEGT. The CDR3 runs to 14 residues. CDR3 residues: CASSLREAGTEAFF. CDR3 bases: TGTGCCAGCAGCCTACGGGAGGCTGGGACTGAAGCTTTCTTT.

This chain connects TRBV27 to TRBJ2-5; TRBD2 aligns across 14 bases. The CDR3 spans 16 residues. Per germline, CDR1 MNHEY and CDR2 SMNVEV (reference sequence). The J segment lost 1 base and the V segment lost 2 bases, leaving 0 bases of the junction unmatched. The chain's CDR3 is CASSLGTSGSQETQYF. The DNA for the CDR3 is TGTGCCAGCAGTTTAGGGACTAGCGGGAGCCAAGAGACCCAGTACTTC.

The chain joins TRBV4-1 to TRBJ2-3; possibly TRBD2 for D (5 bases). The germline V gene encodes CDR1 MGHRA and CDR2 YSYEKL. The V and J ends lost 4 bases and 2 bases respectively, with 16 bases between them. The CDR3 consists of 16 residues. CDR3: CASSLSASLLTDTQYF. For the CDR3, the DNA is TGCGCCAGCAGCCTTTCTGCTAGCCTCCTCACAGATACGCAGTATTTT.